The source of this T cell receptor (beta chain) is a study of metastatic and nonmetastatic thyroid tumors. Treatment of any kind had been given to no patient before thyroid surgery. This clone was counted at least ten times. TCRdb used MiXCR to call clones anew from the PCR reads. Found here are more than 65,000 clones, 14% of them singletons; the top ten hold approximately 6.1%. Germline CDR1 is DFQATT and CDR2 is SNEGSKA (reference sequence). V was cut by 2 bases and J by 9 bases, with 20 bases left in between. The CDR3 is 15 amino acids. The J gene is TRBJ2-1, the V gene TRBV20-1; D perhaps matches TRBD2 (6 bases). The specimen sequenced was blood. The sequence was obtained from a male donor with papillary thyroid cancer or a benign thyroid nodule (not recorded which). Some clones in this sample may be carry-over from other donors' samples. The CDR3 sequence: CSARNRRASIFEQFF. The CDR3, as DNA: TGCAGTGCTAGAAACAGGAGGGCCAGCATTTTTGAGCAGTTCTTC.